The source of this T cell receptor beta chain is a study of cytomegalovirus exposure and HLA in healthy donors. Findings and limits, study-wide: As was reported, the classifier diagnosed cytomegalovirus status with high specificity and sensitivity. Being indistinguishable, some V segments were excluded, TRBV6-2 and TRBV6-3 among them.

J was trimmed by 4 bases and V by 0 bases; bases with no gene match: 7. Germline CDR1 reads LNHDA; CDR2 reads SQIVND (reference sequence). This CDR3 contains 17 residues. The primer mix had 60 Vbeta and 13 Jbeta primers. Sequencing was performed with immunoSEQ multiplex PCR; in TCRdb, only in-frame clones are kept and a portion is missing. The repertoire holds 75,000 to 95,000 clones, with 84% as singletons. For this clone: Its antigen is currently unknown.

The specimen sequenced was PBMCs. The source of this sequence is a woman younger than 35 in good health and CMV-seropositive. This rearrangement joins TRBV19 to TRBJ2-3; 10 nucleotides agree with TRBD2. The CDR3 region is CASSIDPSGGVADTQYF. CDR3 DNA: TGTGCCAGTAGTATAGACCCTAGCGGGGGTGTTGCAGATACGCAGTATTTT.